The present TCR beta chain was sequenced within a study of tumor-infiltrating lymphocytes in oesophageal squamous cell carcinoma. MiXCR, applied by TCRdb to the PCR reads, yields one record per CDR3 protein. Of about 21,000 distinct CDR3 sequences in the sample, around 39% are singletons; the top ten hold 9% to 13%. With 6 bases clipped from V and 4 bases from J, the junction kept 10 bases outside the gene matches. CDR1 is MNHEY and CDR2 is SVGEGT in the germline V gene. CDR3 size: 15 residues. What was sequenced was esophageal tumor tissue. This TCR was sampled from a male donor with esophageal squamous cell carcinoma. V and J are TRBV6-2 or TRBV6-3 and TRBJ1-1; 8 bases fit TRBD1. The CDR3 protein is CASSRQGRRATEAFF. The CDR3 nucleotides read TGTGCCAGCAGCAGACAGGGGAGACGGGCCACTGAAGCTTTCTTT.